These 30 T cell receptor beta chains came from one sample sequenced in a study of blood T cell repertoires in COVID-19. Some clones are missing from TCRdb's copy, which holds only in-frame ones; the method was immunoSEQ multiplex PCR. The table lists 130,000 or so clones, approximately 90% of them singletons. Input material: peripheral blood. Receptors originate from a man between 40 and 49 years old with acute or convalescent COVID-19.

This clone has just a few counts. V gene TRBV7-3 combines with J gene TRBJ2-1, with 7 bases identical to TRBD2. The V segment lost 5 bases and the J segment 9 bases; nucleotides outside the gene matches: 10. The CDR3 has 14 amino acids. CDR1 is SGHTA, CDR2 FQGTGA, per germline. In DNA, the CDR3 is TGTGCCAGCAGCCCCAAAGAGGGGAGGGGTGAGCAGTTCTTC. Its protein product is CASSPKEGRGEQFF.

This sequence joins TRBV7-2 and TRBJ2-5; D remains ambiguous. CDR3 length: 14 residues. CDR1 SGHTA and CDR2 FQGNSA come from the germline V gene. The germline V and J ends were trimmed by 5 bases and 5 bases, with 15 bases remaining between them. CDR3 sequence (DNA): TGTGCCAGCAGCCGTTATCTGGGCGAGGAGACCCAGTACTTC. Its protein product is CASSRYLGEETQYF.

The J gene is TRBJ1-4, the V gene TRBV5-1; possible D gene TRBD1, 5 bases. Germline values: CDR1 SGHRS, CDR2 YFSETQ. This CDR3 spans 15 amino acids. V was trimmed by 0 bases and J by 7 bases, leaving 13 bases between them. CDR3 coding DNA: TGCGCCAGCAGCTTGGGGTTAGGGGAATTTGAAAAACTGTTTTTT. This translates into CASSLGLGEFEKLFF.

The CDR3 nucleotides read TGCAGTGCTAGTGGGGCAGGGTGGGATCAGCCCCAGCATTTT. Amino acid sequence: CSASGAGWDQPQHF. The V call is TRBV20-1, the J call TRBJ1-5, with a tentative D call TRBD1 (5 bases). This CDR3 region has 14 residues. Germline V gene data show CDR1 as DFQATT and CDR2 as SNEGSKA (reference sequence). Trimming shortened V by 3 bases and J by 5 bases, and 14 bases separated the two germline ends.

This clone appeared a single time. The chain couples TRBV15 to TRBJ1-3; D remains ambiguous. The V end was cut by 0 bases, the J end by 0 bases, with 9 bases between. The CDR3 extends over 16 amino acids. Per the germline V gene, CDR1 is LNHNV and CDR2 is YYDKDF (reference sequence). As DNA, the CDR3 is TGTGCCACCAGCAGAGAGGCGGGAAACTCTGGAAACACCATATATTTT. Protein product: CATSREAGNSGNTIYF. The whole variable domain, filled in from reference TRBV15 and TRBJ1-3, reads DAMVIQNPRYQVTQFGKPVTLSCSQTLNHNVMYWYQQKSSQAPKLLFHYYDKDFNNEADTPDNFQSRRPNTSFCFLDIRSPGLGDTAMYLCATSREAGNSGNTIYFGEGSWLTVV.

The CDR3 spells CSARSTDTQYF. CDR3 DNA sequence: TGCAGTGCTCGGAGCACAGATACGCAGTATTTT. The chain combines TRBV20-1 with TRBJ2-3; no firm D call. The CDR3 spans 11 residues. Germline values: CDR1 DFQATT, CDR2 SNEGSKA (reference sequence). The V end was cut by 5 bases, the J end by 0 bases, with 3 bases between.

This sequence joins TRBV30 and TRBJ1-3; 9 bases map to TRBD1. This CDR3 comprises 14 residues. V was pared by 7 bases and J by 4 bases, with 8 bases of the junction left unmatched. CDR1 is GTSNPN and CDR2 is SVGIG in the germline V gene (reference sequence). The CDR3 nucleotides are TGTGCCTCGCGGACAGGGGAGGCCGGAAACACCATATATTTT. Protein: CASRTGEAGNTIYF.

The V and J genes are TRBV5-1 and TRBJ2-5, with D possibly matching TRBD2 (6 bases). Trimming took off 3 bases at V and 1 base at J, with 19 bases between the two ends. CDR1 and CDR2 (germline): SGHRS, YFSETQ. The CDR3 is 17 residues long. For the CDR3, the DNA is TGCGCCAGCAGCTCCTATGGACTAAACGTAGGCCAAGAGACCCAGTACTTC. Translating gives CASSSYGLNVGQETQYF. Using reference TRBV5-1 and TRBJ2-5 for the parts outside the CDR3, the full variable domain is KAGVTQTPRYLIKTRGQQVTLSCSPISGHRSVSWYQQTPGQGLQFLFEYFSETQRNKGNFPGRFSGRQFSNSRSEMNVSTLELGDSALYLCASSSYGLNVGQETQYFGPGTRLLVL.

The chain links TRBV7-2 to TRBJ1-4, with a weak D call TRBD1 (6 bases). V was shortened by 7 bases and J by 0 bases, with 9 bases between the two germline ends. The CDR3 is 14 residues long. CDR1 and CDR2 from the germline V gene are SGHTA and FQGNSA. Here the CDR3 DNA reads TGTGCCAGCAAGGACAGCGCAACTAATGAAAAACTGTTTTTT. Translated: CASKDSATNEKLFF.

This chain uses TRBV4-3 with TRBJ2-7, with 10 bases lining up with TRBD2. This CDR3 has 15 residues. Germline loops: CDR1 LGHNA, CDR2 YSLEER. V trimming: 2 bases; J trimming: 1 base; junction bases outside the gene matches: 2. The chain's CDR3 is CASSQQLAGSYEQYF. The CDR3 region has the DNA TGCGCCAGCAGCCAACAACTAGCGGGGTCCTACGAGCAGTACTTC.

The chain couples TRBV25-1 to TRBJ1-1; D is possibly TRBD1 (6 bases). The CDR3 covers 13 residues. V was shortened by 6 bases and J by 5 bases, with 13 bases between the two germline ends. CDR1 and CDR2 from the germline V gene are MGHDK and SYGVNS. CDR3 region: CASRGTFGTEAFF. CDR3 coding DNA: TGTGCCAGCAGGGGGACATTTGGGACTGAAGCTTTCTTT.

The chain combines TRBV11-2 with TRBJ2-4; TRBD1 matches 9 bases. The CDR3 loop spans 14 amino acids. The germline V gene encodes CDR1 SGHAT and CDR2 FQNNGV. With V trimmed by 4 bases and J by 8 bases, 6 bases remained unmatched. The CDR3 is CASSWDRDRDIQYF. Here the CDR3 DNA reads TGTGCCAGCAGCTGGGACAGGGATAGGGACATTCAGTACTTC. The full variable domain, in which reference TRBV11-2 and TRBJ2-4 provide the parts outside the CDR3, is EAGVAQSPRYKIIEKRQSVAFWCNPISGHATLYWYQQILGQGPKLLIQFQNNGVVDDSQLPKDRFSAERLKGVDSTLKIQPAKLEDSAVYLCASSWDRDRDIQYFGAGTRLSVL.

V is TRBV30 and J is TRBJ1-2, with TRBD1 as a possible D gene (5 bases). The CDR3 has 14 amino acids. V lost 2 bases, J lost 5 bases, and 15 bases lay in between. Germline loops: CDR1 GTSNPN, CDR2 SVGIG (reference sequence). CDR3 DNA: TGTGCCTGGAGTCCGGCAGACAGTTCTTATGGCTACACCTTC. It is translated as CAWSPADSSYGYTF.

In the case of this clone: A read error may produce the germline difference seen at one junction end. This chain connects TRBV10-3 to TRBJ2-7, with TRBD1 matching over 8 bases. The CDR3 length is 12 residues. CDR1 and CDR2 from the germline V gene are ENHRY and SYGVKD. The CDR3 region is CSAGQAYYEQYF. CDR3 nucleotides: TGCAGTGCGGGACAGGCTTACTACGAGCAGTACTTC.

The chain combines TRBV14 with TRBJ2-5; 9 positions match TRBD2. V shed 5 bases and J 2 bases; nucleotides not matched to a gene: 3. Per germline, CDR1 SGHDN and CDR2 FVKESK. The CDR3 is 14 amino acids. CDR3 bases: TGTGCCAGCAGCGGGCTAGCGGGACAAGAGACCCAGTACTTC. It specifies CASSGLAGQETQYF.

The rearrangement joins TRBV19 to TRBJ1-3; 7 bases map to TRBD1. This CDR3 comprises 16 residues. Per germline, CDR1 LNHDA and CDR2 SQIVND (reference sequence). Trimming took 4 bases from V and 0 from J; bases not matched to a gene: 6. CDR3 amino acids: CASSKTGTASGNTIYF. In nucleotides, the CDR3 is TGTGCCAGTAGTAAGACCGGGACAGCCTCTGGAAACACCATATATTTT.

CDR3 sequence: CASSDPIGPETQYF. CDR3 nucleotide sequence: TGTGCCAGCAGCGATCCCATCGGTCCGGAGACCCAGTACTTC. V and J are TRBV5-4 and TRBJ2-5; no reliable D call. The length of the CDR3 is 14 residues. V was cut by 4 bases and J by 5 bases, with 15 bases left in between. Germline CDR1 reads SGHNT; CDR2 reads YYREEE (reference sequence).

V gene TRBV6-1 combines with J gene TRBJ2-7; 9 positions agree with TRBD2. The CDR3 extends over 15 amino acids. V dropped 2 bases and J dropped 0; count of bases not matched to a gene: 2. Germline CDR1 and CDR2: MNHNS and SASEGT. CDR3 amino acids: CASSEQAGGSYEQYF. The CDR3 region has the DNA TGTGCCAGCAGTGAACAAGCGGGAGGCTCCTACGAGCAGTACTTC.

The chain couples TRBV10-3 to TRBJ1-6; 8 bases agree with TRBD1. V lost 2 bases to trimming and J lost 7 bases; unmatched junction nucleotides: 1. The CDR3 runs 14 residues. Germline V CDR1 and CDR2: ENHRY, SYGVKD. The CDR3 DNA follows: TGTGCCATCAGTGAGGGACAGGGAAATTCACCCCTCCACTTT. It encodes CAISEGQGNSPLHF.

This clone was detected once. This CDR3 reads CASKGYNFNEQFF. The CDR3 DNA reads as TGTGCCAGTAAGGGGTACAATTTCAATGAGCAGTTCTTC. The gene calls are TRBV19 and TRBJ2-1; TRBD1 is a possible D gene (5 bases). V dropped 7 bases and J dropped 6 bases, with 13 bases sitting between them. The CDR3 is made up of 13 amino acids. Germline lookup yields CDR1 LNHDA and CDR2 SQIVND (reference sequence).

The chain recombines TRBV30 with TRBJ2-7; tentative D call: TRBD1 (5 bases). The V end was cut by 3 bases, the J end by 3 bases, with 15 bases between. Germline V gene sequence: CDR1 GTSNPN, CDR2 SVGIG (reference sequence). The CDR3 runs 14 residues. The CDR3 region is CAWRVKGMIYEQYF. The CDR3 DNA is TGTGCCTGGAGGGTGAAGGGGATGATCTACGAGCAGTACTTC.

The V gene is TRBV6-5, the J gene TRBJ1-1; tentative D call: TRBD1 (6 bases). Germline V gives CDR1 MNHEY, CDR2 SVGAGI. The length of the CDR3 is 11 residues. V was pared by 9 bases and J by 10 bases, with 15 bases between. CDR3 region: CASLKGGGAFF. DNA for the CDR3: TGTGCCAGTCTCAAGGGGGGGGGAGCTTTCTTT.

The V call is TRBV7-9, the J call TRBJ1-2, with TRBD1 as a possible D gene (6 bases). Trimming left V 5 bases short and J 5 bases short, with 15 bases between. The CDR3 runs to 14 residues. The V gene's germline CDR1 is SEHNR and CDR2 FQNEAQ (reference sequence). This chain's CDR3 is CASSLDGTPYGYTF. DNA of the CDR3: TGTGCCAGCAGCCTCGACGGGACACCGTATGGCTACACCTTC.

The rearrangement joins TRBV10-3 to TRBJ1-5; TRBD1 might be the D (5 bases). CDR1 is ENHRY and CDR2 is SYGVKD in the germline V gene. The CDR3 consists of 15 residues. Trimming took 3 bases from V and 1 from J, leaving 10 bases between them. This CDR3 reads CAISEGGGSNQPQHF. Written as DNA, the CDR3 is TGTGCCATCAGTGAAGGTGGGGGGAGCAATCAGCCCCAGCATTTT.

J is TRBJ1-1 and V is TRBV7-3; weak D call: TRBD1 (5 bases). The germline V gene has CDR1 SGHTA and CDR2 FQGTGA. The CDR3 has 16 residues. The V end was cut by 4 bases, the J end by 2 bases, with 17 bases between. CDR3 DNA: TGTGCCAGCAGCTCGCATGGGACTGGGGTTAACACTGAAGCTTTCTTT. Its protein product is CASSSHGTGVNTEAFF.

The rearrangement links TRBV6-5 to TRBJ1-2; D not certain. Trimming took 7 bases from V and 3 from J, leaving 12 bases between them. Germline assignment: CDR1 MNHEY and CDR2 SVGAGI. This CDR3 spans 13 amino acids. This chain's CDR3 is CASKEDVDYGYTF. The CDR3 region has the DNA TGTGCCAGCAAGGAGGATGTGGACTATGGCTACACCTTC.

The gene calls are TRBV5-1 and TRBJ1-1; TRBD1 matches at 11 bases. The CDR3 runs to 15 residues. The germline CDR1 and CDR2 sequences are SGHRS and YFSETQ. The V gene end was trimmed by 1 base and the J gene end by 4 bases; junction bases not matched to a gene: 3. This chain's CDR3 is CASSLIGQGATEAFF. The CDR3, as DNA: TGCGCCAGCAGCTTGATTGGACAGGGGGCCACTGAAGCTTTCTTT.

The chain recombines TRBV29-1 with TRBJ1-2, with D unclear. Germline CDR1 SQVTM, CDR2 ANQGSEA. V gave up 3 bases and J gave up 6 bases, with 14 bases separating them. This CDR3 comprises 13 residues. The CDR3 DNA reads TGCAGCGTTGAGACGGATGGGCAGGATGGCTACACCTTC. Encoded protein: CSVETDGQDGYTF.

This clone has only a few counts. V and J are TRBV15 and TRBJ1-2; possibly TRBD1 for D (6 bases). The CDR3 is made up of 16 amino acids. The V gene's germline CDR1 is LNHNV and CDR2 YYDKDF (reference sequence). Trimming took off 2 bases at V and 8 bases at J, with 21 bases between the two ends. The CDR3 sequence: CATSRSRTVGVSGYTF. CDR3 sequence (DNA): TGTGCCACCAGCAGATCGCGGACAGTCGGAGTTAGCGGCTACACCTTC.

The CDR3, as DNA: TGTGCCAGCAGGATAGGGGGACAGGGTAACACCGGGGAGCTGTTTTTT. Translating gives CASRIGGQGNTGELFF. This sequence joins TRBV27 and TRBJ2-2; 9 nucleotides align to TRBD1. Germline lookup yields CDR1 MNHEY and CDR2 SMNVEV (reference sequence). J lost 2 bases, V lost 6 bases, and 7 bases had no gene match. The CDR3 has 16 amino acids.